Described below is a single TCR beta chain sequence and its context. Its antigen is not identified. Per germline, CDR1 SGHRS and CDR2 YFSETQ. The CDR3 extends over 16 amino acids. V was clipped by 5 bases and J by 3 bases, with 20 bases between them. The data are from a study of graft-versus-host responses after intestinal transplantation. Study-level results: With peak circulating GvH clone levels came an association with early post-transplant HvG declines.

Only in-frame clones appear in the TCRdb table, and some are missing; sequencing was by immunoSEQ multiplex PCR. The data contain over 100,000 clones, roughly nine tenths of them seen just once; the ten biggest clones take up about 1%. The TCR comes from a human donor who received an intestinal transplant. The starting material was unstimulated CD4+ T cells sorted from spleen or lymph node cells, obtained before intestinal transplant. V gene TRBV5-1 combines with J gene TRBJ1-1; weak D call: TRBD1 (5 bases). This CDR3 is CASSPFQGRLDTEAFF. The CDR3 nucleotides read TGCGCCAGCAGTCCCTTCCAGGGAAGATTAGACACTGAAGCTTTCTTT.